The 16 T cell receptor beta chains below come from one sample, sequenced in a study of naive and memory T cell subsets. An equimolar mix of two oligonucleotides served as the beta constant-region primer for TRBC1 and TRBC2. TCRdb reprocessed the UMI-ligation and nested PCR reads with MiXCR, giving one entry per CDR3 protein. The sample yields around 160,000 distinct CDR3 sequences, about 15% seen once. The sample consisted of naive CD4+ T cells from blood. All receptors come from a human donor in good health.

CDR3 sequence reads: CASSQQDGPQHF. Here the CDR3 DNA reads TGCGCCAGCAGCCAACAGGACGGGCCCCAGCATTTT. The chain joins TRBV4-3 to TRBJ1-5, with D unresolved. With 2 bases removed from V and 9 bases from J, the gap between germline ends came to 8 bases. There are 12 residues in the CDR3. CDR1 is LGHNA, CDR2 YSLEER, per germline.

The V call is TRBV21-1, the J call TRBJ1-1; TRBD1 reflects the table's D call only, with no check against the DNA. TRBV21-1 is recorded as a pseudogene. The CDR3 runs to 15 residues. The CDR3 coding sequence is TGTGCCAGGTGGACAGCCGGGGCCATGAACACTGAAGCTTTCTTT. Residues: CARWTAGAMNTEAFF.

This clonotype came up many times. J is TRBJ2-7 and V is TRBV20-1; no firm D call. The V end lost 1 base, the J end lost 0 bases, and 4 bases lay between the germline ends. This CDR3 has 12 residues. Per germline, CDR1 DFQATT and CDR2 SNEGSKA (reference sequence). Here the CDR3 DNA reads TGCAGTGCTAGAGGCAACTCCTACGAGCAGTACTTC. It is translated as CSARGNSYEQYF.

This sequence joins TRBV20-1 and TRBJ2-7; 9 bases agree with TRBD2. The V gene's germline CDR1 is DFQATT and CDR2 SNEGSKA (reference sequence). The CDR3 covers 16 residues. The trim removed 3 bases at V and 1 base at J, leaving 10 bases unmatched. CDR3 in amino acids: CSARAPSGTGSYEQYF. CDR3 coding DNA: TGCAGTGCTAGGGCCCCTAGCGGGACGGGGTCCTACGAGCAGTACTTC.

J is TRBJ2-7 and V is TRBV6-1, with 13 bases matching TRBD2. With V trimmed by 7 bases and J by 0 bases, 9 bases remained unmatched. Germline CDR1 and CDR2: MNHNS and SASEGT. The CDR3 spans 17 residues. The CDR3 loop is CASKLAGGPTSSYEQYF. The DNA of the CDR3 is TGTGCCAGCAAACTAGCGGGAGGGCCTACGAGCTCCTACGAGCAGTACTTC.

The chain combines TRBV29-1 with TRBJ1-1; TRBD1 might be the D (5 bases). Per the germline V gene, CDR1 is SQVTM and CDR2 is ANQGSEA. This CDR3 contains 15 residues. V was clipped by 1 base and J by 1 base, with 13 bases between them. This chain's CDR3 is CSVEVGRGSNTEAFF. The CDR3 nucleotides read TGCAGCGTTGAAGTTGGTCGGGGGTCGAACACTGAAGCTTTCTTT.

The CDR3 nucleotides are TGCAGTGCTAGAGATGTCGCTAGCGGGAGGTACGAGCAGTACTTC. Translated: CSARDVASGRYEQYF. This rearrangement joins TRBV20-1 to TRBJ2-7, with 11 bases that match TRBD2. The CDR3 contains 15 residues. Trimming cost V 0 bases and J 4 bases; bases outside gene matches: 5. Per the germline V gene, CDR1 is DFQATT and CDR2 is SNEGSKA (reference sequence).

This clonotype was found a few times. V usage is TRBV7-3 and J usage is TRBJ2-1; 10 bases align to TRBD2. The germline CDR1 and CDR2 sequences are SGHTA and FQGTGA. This CDR3 has 15 amino acids. V shed 4 bases and J 4 bases; nucleotides not matched to a gene: 4. The CDR3 DNA reads TGTGCCAGCAGCTCTTCGACTAGCGGGTACAATGAGCAGTTCTTC. It codes for CASSSSTSGYNEQFF.

V gene TRBV6-5 combines with J gene TRBJ2-3; a weak D match, TRBD1 (5 bases). The CDR3 covers 14 residues. V was cut by 7 bases and J by 1 base, with 12 bases left in between. CDR1 and CDR2 from the germline V gene are MNHEY and SVGAGI. CDR3 nucleotides: TGTGCCAGCACTATGACAGATCGCACAGATACGCAGTATTTT. Encoded protein: CASTMTDRTDTQYF.

The J gene is TRBJ2-3, the V gene TRBV6-5; 12 bases map to TRBD2. In germline, CDR1 is MNHEY, CDR2 SVGAGI. The J segment lost 8 bases and the V segment lost 6 bases, leaving 15 bases of the junction unmatched. This CDR3 comprises 17 residues. The CDR3 here is CASRSPTSGSRWGTQYF. CDR3 sequence (DNA): TGTGCCAGCAGATCCCCGACTAGCGGGAGTCGGTGGGGTACGCAGTATTTT.

V is TRBV29-1 and J is TRBJ2-5; 8 positions match TRBD2. The junction had 11 bases not matched to a gene; V was cut back by 6 bases and J by 5 bases. CDR1 SQVTM and CDR2 ANQGSEA come from the germline V gene. The CDR3 loop spans 14 amino acids. CDR3 in DNA: TGCAGCGTAGGGACCCGGGGACTAGAGGAGACCCAGTACTTC. Amino acid sequence: CSVGTRGLEETQYF. Variable domain in full (rest from reference TRBV29-1 and TRBJ2-5): SAVISQKPSRDICQRGTSLTIQCQVDSQVTMMFWYRQQPGQSLTLIATANQGSEATYESGFVIDKFPISRPNLTFSTLTVSNMSPEDSSIYLCSVGTRGLEETQYFGPGTRLLVL.

This sequence joins TRBV4-3 and TRBJ1-6; D uncertain. V lost 0 bases, J lost 10 bases, and 13 bases lay in between. The CDR3 runs 15 residues. CDR1 is LGHNA and CDR2 is YSLEER in the germline V gene. CDR3 amino acids: CASSQDAGFGSPLHF. For the CDR3, the DNA is TGCGCCAGCAGCCAAGATGCAGGTTTTGGATCACCCCTCCACTTT.

This clonotype was counted only a few times. The chain recombines TRBV28 with TRBJ2-2, with D unclear. The CDR3 spans 15 residues. Germline V lookup: CDR1 MDHEN, CDR2 SYDVKM. V gave up 3 bases and J gave up 0 bases, with 8 bases separating them. The CDR3 nucleotides read TGTGCCAGCAGTTTGCCCAGCGCGAACACCGGGGAGCTGTTTTTT. Its translation: CASSLPSANTGELFF.

The chain is built from TRBV20-1 and TRBJ2-1; 15 bases fit TRBD2. Germline CDR1 DFQATT, CDR2 SNEGSKA (reference sequence). The V and J ends lost 3 bases and 8 bases, in that order; junction bases with no gene match: 8. This CDR3 is 16 amino acids long. The CDR3 coding sequence is TGCAGTGCTAGTGGACTAGCGGGAGGGCCACTGCATGAGCAGTTCTTC. This sequence encodes CSASGLAGGPLHEQFF.

The rearrangement links TRBV5-1 to TRBJ2-1; D gene unclear. Germline V lookup: CDR1 SGHRS, CDR2 YFSETQ. The length of the CDR3 is 15 residues. With 0 bases removed from V and 0 bases from J, the gap between germline ends came to 7 bases. The CDR3 DNA follows: TGCGCCAGCAGCTTGGCCCGAAACTCCTACAATGAGCAGTTCTTC. Translation gives CASSLARNSYNEQFF.

This clonotype was counted between two and nine times. V and J are TRBV3-1 and TRBJ1-2, with D perhaps TRBD1 (5 bases). CDR1 LGHDT and CDR2 YNNKEL come from the germline V gene (reference sequence). Trimming cost V 0 bases and J 6 bases, with 14 bases left between them. The CDR3 is 15 residues long. The CDR3 region is CASSQEAYGTHGYTF. CDR3 DNA: TGTGCCAGCAGCCAAGAAGCTTACGGGACTCATGGCTACACCTTC. The full variable domain, in which reference TRBV3-1 and TRBJ1-2 provide the parts outside the CDR3, is DTAVSQTPKYLVTQMGNDKSIKCEQNLGHDTMYWYKQDSKKFLKIMFSYNNKELIINETVPNRFSPKSPDKAHLNLHINSLELGDSAVYFCASSQEAYGTHGYTFGSGTRLTVV.